This T cell receptor beta chain appears in the sequencing data of a study of blood T cell repertoires in COVID-19. Study summary: The United States, Italy and Spain provided the acute and convalescent COVID-19 samples. PBMCs, B-cell-depleted T cells, or T cells provided the cDNA or gDNA that made up the material.

The authors' processing: Estimation of nucleated cell counts relied on the amplification of reference gene primers. TCRdb's table, derived via immunoSEQ multiplex PCR, lists solely in-frame clones and lacks some. V, J and clone size reflect that table, while D and trimming were determined from the DNA. Of 240,000 or so clones listed, 75% to 85% are singletons. Per the germline V gene, CDR1 is LGHDT and CDR2 is YNNKEL (reference sequence). This CDR3 is built from 16 residues. After removal of 4 bases from V and 0 bases from J, the junction contained 8 bases not matched to a gene. This clone came up once.

The sequence derives from a woman in her fifties or sixties with active or convalescent COVID-19. V usage is TRBV3-1 (or the pseudogene TRBV3-2) and J usage is TRBJ1-2; 7 bases line up with TRBD1. Sequenced input: peripheral blood. This chain's CDR3 is CASSRGGGTANYGYTF. The CDR3 DNA is TGTGCCAGCAGCCGCGGAGGAGGGACAGCTAACTATGGCTACACCTTC.